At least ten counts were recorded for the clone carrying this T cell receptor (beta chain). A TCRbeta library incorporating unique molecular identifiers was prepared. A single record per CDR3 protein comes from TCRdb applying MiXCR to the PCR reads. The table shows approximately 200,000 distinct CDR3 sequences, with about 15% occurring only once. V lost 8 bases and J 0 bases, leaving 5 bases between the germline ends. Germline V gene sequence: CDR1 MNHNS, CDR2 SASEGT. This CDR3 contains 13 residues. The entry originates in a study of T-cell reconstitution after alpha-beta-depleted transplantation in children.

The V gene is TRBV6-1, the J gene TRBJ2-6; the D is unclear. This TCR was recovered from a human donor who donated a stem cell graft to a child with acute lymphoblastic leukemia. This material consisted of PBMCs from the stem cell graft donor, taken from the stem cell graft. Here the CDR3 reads CASGISGANVLTF. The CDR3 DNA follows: TGTGCCAGCGGGATCTCTGGGGCCAACGTCCTGACTTTC.